A single sample gave rise to the 3 T cell receptor beta chains below, sequenced in a study of beta chain features in type 1 diabetes. Investigators reverse transcribed all isolated RNA, so they sequenced expressed TCRB transcripts. The method was immunoSEQ multiplex PCR; TCRdb's version includes in-frame clones alone and lacks a portion of them. The table records some 640,000 clones, about an eighth of them present only once. These receptors' antigens are unknown. Broader study findings: TCRB CDR3s from Type 1 diabetes patients were moderately but significantly shorter in all four CD4+ subsets.

Material: naive CD4+ T cells from blood. Receptors were obtained from a young man with type 1 diabetes.

The chain combines TRBV7-9 with TRBJ2-7, with 12 bases lining up with TRBD2. Germline V gene lookup returns CDR1 SEHNR and CDR2 FQNEAQ (reference sequence). The trim removed 4 bases at V and 2 bases at J, leaving 6 bases unmatched. The CDR3 is made up of 16 amino acids. In nucleotides, the CDR3 is TGTGCCAGCAGCTCTCCACTAGCGGGAGGACCCTACGAGCAGTACTTC. Protein sequence: CASSSPLAGGPYEQYF.

The rearrangement links TRBV28 to TRBJ2-1, with D maybe TRBD1 (6 bases). CDR1 MDHEN and CDR2 SYDVKM come from the germline V gene. The CDR3 spans 12 residues. Trimming pared 11 bases from V and 1 base from J, leaving 9 bases between. CDR3 in amino acids: CAVGQSYNEQFF. The CDR3 DNA is TGTGCCGTAGGACAGTCCTACAATGAGCAGTTCTTC.

The rearrangement uses TRBV18 and TRBJ2-1; no firm D call. Trimming shortened V by 3 bases and J by 10 bases, and 16 bases separated the two germline ends. CDR3 length equals 14 residues. Looked up from germline, CDR1 is KGHSH and CDR2 is LQKENI. CDR3 protein: CASSPGFADGEQFF. The CDR3 DNA follows: TGTGCCAGCTCACCGGGTTTCGCAGACGGGGAGCAGTTCTTC.